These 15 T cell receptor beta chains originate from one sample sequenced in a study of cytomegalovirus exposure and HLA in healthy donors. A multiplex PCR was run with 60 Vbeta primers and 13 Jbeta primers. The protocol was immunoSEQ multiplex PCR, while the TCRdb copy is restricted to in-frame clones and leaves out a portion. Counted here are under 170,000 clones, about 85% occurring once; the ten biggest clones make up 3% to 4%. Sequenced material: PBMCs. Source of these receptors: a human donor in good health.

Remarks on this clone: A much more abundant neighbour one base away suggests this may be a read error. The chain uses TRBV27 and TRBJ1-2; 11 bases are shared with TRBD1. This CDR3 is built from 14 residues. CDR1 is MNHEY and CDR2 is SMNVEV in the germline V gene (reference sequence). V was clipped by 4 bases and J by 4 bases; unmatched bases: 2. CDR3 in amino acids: CASSSGTGGYGYTF. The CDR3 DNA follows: TGTGCCAGCAGTTCCGGGACAGGGGGCTATGGCTACACCTTC.

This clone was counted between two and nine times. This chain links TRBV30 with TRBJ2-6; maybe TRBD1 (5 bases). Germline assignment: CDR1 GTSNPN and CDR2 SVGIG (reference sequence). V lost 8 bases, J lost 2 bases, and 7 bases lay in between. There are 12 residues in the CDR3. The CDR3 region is CAQTAGANVLTF. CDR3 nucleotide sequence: TGTGCCCAGACAGCTGGGGCCAACGTCCTGACTTTC.

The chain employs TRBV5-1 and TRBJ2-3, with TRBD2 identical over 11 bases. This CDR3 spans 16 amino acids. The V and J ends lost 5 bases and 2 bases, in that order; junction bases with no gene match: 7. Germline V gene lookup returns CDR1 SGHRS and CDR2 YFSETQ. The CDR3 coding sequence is TGCGCCAGCAGACGCGGACTAGCGGGTTCCACAGATACGCAGTATTTT. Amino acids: CASRRGLAGSTDTQYF.

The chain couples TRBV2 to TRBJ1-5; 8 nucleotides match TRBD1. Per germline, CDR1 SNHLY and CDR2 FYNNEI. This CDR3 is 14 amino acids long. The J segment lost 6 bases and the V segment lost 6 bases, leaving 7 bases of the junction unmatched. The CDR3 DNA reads TGTGCCAGCAGCCGGGACAGGTCCTCTCAGCCCCAGCATTTT. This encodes CASSRDRSSQPQHF.

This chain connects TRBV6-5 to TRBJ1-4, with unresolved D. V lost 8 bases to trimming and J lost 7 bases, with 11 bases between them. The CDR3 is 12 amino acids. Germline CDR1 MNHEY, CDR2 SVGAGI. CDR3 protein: CASCQRGEKLFF. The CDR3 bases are TGTGCCAGCTGTCAACGAGGTGAAAAACTGTTTTTT.

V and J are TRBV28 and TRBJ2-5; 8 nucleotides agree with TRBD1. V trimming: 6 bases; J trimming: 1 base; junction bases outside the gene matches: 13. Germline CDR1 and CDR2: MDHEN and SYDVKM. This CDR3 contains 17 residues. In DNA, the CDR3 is TGTGCCAGCAGCAAGGGACAGGATCAACACTTCCAAGAGACCCAGTACTTC. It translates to CASSKGQDQHFQETQYF.

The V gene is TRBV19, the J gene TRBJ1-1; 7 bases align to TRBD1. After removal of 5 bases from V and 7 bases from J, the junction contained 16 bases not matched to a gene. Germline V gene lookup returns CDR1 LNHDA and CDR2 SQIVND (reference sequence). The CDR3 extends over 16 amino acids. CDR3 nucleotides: TGTGCCAGTAGTCCCTTTTCCTTCGGGGGGGACAGTGAAGCTTTCTTT. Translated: CASSPFSFGGDSEAFF.

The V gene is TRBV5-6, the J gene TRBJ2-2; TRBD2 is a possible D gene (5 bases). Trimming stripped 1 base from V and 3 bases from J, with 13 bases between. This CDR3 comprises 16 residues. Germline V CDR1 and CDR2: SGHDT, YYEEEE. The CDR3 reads CASSLNGERDTGELFF. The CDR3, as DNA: TGTGCCAGCAGCTTGAACGGGGAGCGTGACACCGGGGAGCTGTTTTTT.

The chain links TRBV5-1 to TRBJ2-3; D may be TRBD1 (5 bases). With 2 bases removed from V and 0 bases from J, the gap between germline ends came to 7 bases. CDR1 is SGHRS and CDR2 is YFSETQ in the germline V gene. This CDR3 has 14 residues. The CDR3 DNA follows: TGCGCCAGCAGCTTAGGACACAGCACAGATACGCAGTATTTT. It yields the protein CASSLGHSTDTQYF.

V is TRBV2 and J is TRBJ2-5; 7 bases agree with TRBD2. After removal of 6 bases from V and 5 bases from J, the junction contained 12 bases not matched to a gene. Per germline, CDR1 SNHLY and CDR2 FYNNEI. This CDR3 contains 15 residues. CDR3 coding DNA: TGTGCCAGCAGGGGGAGGGTTGCTGAATCGGAGACCCAGTACTTC. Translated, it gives CASRGRVAESETQYF.

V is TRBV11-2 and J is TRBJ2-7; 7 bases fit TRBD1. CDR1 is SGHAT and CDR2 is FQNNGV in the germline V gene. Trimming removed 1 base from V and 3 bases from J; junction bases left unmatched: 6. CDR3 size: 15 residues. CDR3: CASSLGVQGIYEQYF. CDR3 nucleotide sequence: TGTGCCAGCAGCTTAGGAGTACAGGGGATCTACGAGCAGTACTTC. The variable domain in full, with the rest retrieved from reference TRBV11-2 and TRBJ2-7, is EAGVAQSPRYKIIEKRQSVAFWCNPISGHATLYWYQQILGQGPKLLIQFQNNGVVDDSQLPKDRFSAERLKGVDSTLKIQPAKLEDSAVYLCASSLGVQGIYEQYFGPGTRLTVT.

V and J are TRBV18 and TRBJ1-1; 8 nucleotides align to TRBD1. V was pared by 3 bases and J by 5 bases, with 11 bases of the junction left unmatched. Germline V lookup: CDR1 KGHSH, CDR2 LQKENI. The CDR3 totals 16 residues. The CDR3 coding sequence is TGTGCCAGCTCACCCTTATCCGGGACAGGTGTTACTGAAGCTTTCTTT. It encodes CASSPLSGTGVTEAFF.

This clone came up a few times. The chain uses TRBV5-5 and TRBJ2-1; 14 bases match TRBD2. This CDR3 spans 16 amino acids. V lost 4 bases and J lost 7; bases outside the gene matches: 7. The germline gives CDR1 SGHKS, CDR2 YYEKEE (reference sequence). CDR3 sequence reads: CASSLTSGRASNEQFF. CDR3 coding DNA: TGTGCCAGCAGCCTGACTAGCGGGAGGGCCAGTAATGAGCAGTTCTTC.

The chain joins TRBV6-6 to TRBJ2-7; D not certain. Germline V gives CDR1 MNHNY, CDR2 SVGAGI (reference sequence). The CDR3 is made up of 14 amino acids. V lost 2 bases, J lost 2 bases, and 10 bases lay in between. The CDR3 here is CASSYAVPTYEQYF. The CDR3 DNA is TGTGCCAGCAGTTACGCTGTACCTACCTACGAGCAGTACTTC.

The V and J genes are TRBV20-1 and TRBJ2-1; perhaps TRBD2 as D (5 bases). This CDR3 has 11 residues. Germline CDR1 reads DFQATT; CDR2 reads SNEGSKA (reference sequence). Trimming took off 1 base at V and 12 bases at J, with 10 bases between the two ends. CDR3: CSARARARQFF. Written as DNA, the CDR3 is TGCAGTGCTAGAGCGCGGGCTCGGCAGTTCTTC.